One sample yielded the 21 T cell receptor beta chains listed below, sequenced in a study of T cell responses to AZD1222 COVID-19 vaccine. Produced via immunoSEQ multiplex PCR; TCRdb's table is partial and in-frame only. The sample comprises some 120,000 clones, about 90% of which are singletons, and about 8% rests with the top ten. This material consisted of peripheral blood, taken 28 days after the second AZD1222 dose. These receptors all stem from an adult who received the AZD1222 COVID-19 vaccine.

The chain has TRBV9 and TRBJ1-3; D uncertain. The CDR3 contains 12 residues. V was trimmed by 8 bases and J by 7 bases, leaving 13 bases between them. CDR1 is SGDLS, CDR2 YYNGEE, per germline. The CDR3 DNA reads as TGTGCCAGTGGTGGAGCATTCAACACCATATATTTT. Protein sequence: CASGGAFNTIYF.

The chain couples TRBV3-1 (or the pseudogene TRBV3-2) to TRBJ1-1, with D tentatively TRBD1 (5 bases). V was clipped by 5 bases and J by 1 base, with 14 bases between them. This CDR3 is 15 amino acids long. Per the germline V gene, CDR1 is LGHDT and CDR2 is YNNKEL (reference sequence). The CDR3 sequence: CASSARGIKNTEAFF. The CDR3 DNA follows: TGTGCCAGCAGCGCCCGGGGCATAAAGAACACTGAAGCTTTCTTT.

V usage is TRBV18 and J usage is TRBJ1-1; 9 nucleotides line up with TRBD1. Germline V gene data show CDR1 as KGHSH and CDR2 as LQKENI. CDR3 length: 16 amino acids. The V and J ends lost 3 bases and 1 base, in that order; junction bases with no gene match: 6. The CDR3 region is CASSPQRQGGNTEAFF. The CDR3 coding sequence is TGTGCCAGCTCACCGCAACGACAGGGGGGGAACACTGAAGCTTTCTTT.

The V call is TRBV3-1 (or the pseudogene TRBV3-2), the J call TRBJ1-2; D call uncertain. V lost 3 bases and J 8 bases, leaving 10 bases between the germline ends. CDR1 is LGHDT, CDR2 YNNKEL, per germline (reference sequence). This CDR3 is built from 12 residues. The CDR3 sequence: CASSHPMKGYTF. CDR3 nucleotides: TGTGCCAGCAGCCACCCTATGAAAGGCTACACCTTC.

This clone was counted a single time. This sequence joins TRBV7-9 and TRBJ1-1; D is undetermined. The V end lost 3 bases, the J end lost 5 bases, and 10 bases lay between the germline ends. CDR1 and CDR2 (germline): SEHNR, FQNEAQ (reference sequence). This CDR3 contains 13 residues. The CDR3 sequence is CASSFKPGTEAFF. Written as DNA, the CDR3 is TGTGCCAGCAGCTTCAAACCTGGGACTGAAGCTTTCTTT.

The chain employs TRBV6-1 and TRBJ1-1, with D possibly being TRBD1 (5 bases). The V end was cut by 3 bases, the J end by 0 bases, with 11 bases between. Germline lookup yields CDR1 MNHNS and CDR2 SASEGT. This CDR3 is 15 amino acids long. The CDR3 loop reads CASSEAGYMNTEAFF. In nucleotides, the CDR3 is TGTGCCAGCAGTGAGGCAGGGTACATGAACACTGAAGCTTTCTTT.

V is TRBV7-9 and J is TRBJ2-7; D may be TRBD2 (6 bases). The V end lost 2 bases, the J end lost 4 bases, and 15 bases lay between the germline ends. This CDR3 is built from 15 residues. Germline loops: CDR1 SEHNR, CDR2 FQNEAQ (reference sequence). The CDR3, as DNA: TGTGCCAGCAGCTTATCTGGAGGGCCAGGTTACGAGCAGTACTTC. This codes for CASSLSGGPGYEQYF. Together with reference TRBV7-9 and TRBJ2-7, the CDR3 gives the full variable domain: DTGVSQNPRHKITKRGQNVTFRCDPISEHNRLYWYRQTLGQGPEFLTYFQNEAQLEKSRLLSDRFSAERPKGSFSTLEIQRTEQGDSAMYLCASSLSGGPGYEQYFGPGTRLTVT.

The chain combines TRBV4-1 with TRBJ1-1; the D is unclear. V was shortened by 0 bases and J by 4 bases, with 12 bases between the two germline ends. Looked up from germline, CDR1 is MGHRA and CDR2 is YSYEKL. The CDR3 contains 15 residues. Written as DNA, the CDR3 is TGCGCCAGCAGCCAAGATTCCCCGACGGGCACTGAAGCTTTCTTT. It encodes CASSQDSPTGTEAFF.

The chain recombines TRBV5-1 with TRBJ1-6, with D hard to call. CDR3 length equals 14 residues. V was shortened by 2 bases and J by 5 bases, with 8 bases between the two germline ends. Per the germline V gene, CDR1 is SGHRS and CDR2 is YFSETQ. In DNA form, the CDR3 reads TGCGCCAGCAGCTTACAGAGTGATAATTCACCCCTCCACTTT. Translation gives CASSLQSDNSPLHF.

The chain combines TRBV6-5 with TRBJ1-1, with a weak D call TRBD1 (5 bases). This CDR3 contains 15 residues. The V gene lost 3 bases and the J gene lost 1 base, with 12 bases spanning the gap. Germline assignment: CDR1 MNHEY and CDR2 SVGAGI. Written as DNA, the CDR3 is TGTGCCAGCAGTTATGGGGACCGCCGGAACACTGAAGCTTTCTTT. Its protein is CASSYGDRRNTEAFF.

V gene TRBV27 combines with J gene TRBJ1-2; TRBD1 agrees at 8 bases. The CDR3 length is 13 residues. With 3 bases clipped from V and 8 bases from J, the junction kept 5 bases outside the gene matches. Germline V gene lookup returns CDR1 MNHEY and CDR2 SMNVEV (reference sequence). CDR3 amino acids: CASSLDRVGGYTF. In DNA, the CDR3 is TGTGCCAGCAGTTTGGACAGGGTTGGCGGCTACACCTTC.

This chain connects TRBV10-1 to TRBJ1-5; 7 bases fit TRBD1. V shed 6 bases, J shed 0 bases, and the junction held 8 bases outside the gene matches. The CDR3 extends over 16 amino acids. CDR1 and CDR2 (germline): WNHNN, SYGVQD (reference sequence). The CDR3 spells CASRDRFTHSNQPQHF. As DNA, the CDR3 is TGCGCCAGCAGGGACAGGTTCACCCATAGCAATCAGCCCCAGCATTTT.

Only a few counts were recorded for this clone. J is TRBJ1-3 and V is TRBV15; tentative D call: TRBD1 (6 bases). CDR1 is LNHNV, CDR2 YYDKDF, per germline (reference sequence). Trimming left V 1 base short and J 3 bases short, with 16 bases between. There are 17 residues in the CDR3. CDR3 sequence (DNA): TGTGCCACCAGCAGAGTACAGGGTACGGCTGATGGAAACACCATATATTTT. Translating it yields CATSRVQGTADGNTIYF.

Here the CDR3 DNA reads TGTGCCAGCAGCTTAGTTGTGCTGAACACTGAAGCTTTCTTT. Its protein is CASSLVVLNTEAFF. This chain uses TRBV7-8 with TRBJ1-1; D uncertain. Germline V CDR1 and CDR2: SGHVS, FQNEAQ. The CDR3 has 14 amino acids. V was cut by 1 base and J by 0 bases, with 6 bases left in between.

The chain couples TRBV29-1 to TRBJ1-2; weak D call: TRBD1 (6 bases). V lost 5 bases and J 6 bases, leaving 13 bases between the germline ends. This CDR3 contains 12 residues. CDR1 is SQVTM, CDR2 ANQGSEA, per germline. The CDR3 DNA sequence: TGCAGCGTTACCACAGGGAGCCATGGCTACACCTTC. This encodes CSVTTGSHGYTF. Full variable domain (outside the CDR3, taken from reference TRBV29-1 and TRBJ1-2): SAVISQKPSRDICQRGTSLTIQCQVDSQVTMMFWYRQQPGQSLTLIATANQGSEATYESGFVIDKFPISRPNLTFSTLTVSNMSPEDSSIYLCSVTTGSHGYTFGSGTRLTVV.

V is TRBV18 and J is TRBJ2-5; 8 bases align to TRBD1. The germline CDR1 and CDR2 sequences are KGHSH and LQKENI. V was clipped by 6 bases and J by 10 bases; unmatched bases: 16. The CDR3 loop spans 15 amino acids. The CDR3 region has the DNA TGTGCCAGCTCGCCCCCCAGACAGGGGCCAAGTGGCCAGTACTTC. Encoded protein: CASSPPRQGPSGQYF.

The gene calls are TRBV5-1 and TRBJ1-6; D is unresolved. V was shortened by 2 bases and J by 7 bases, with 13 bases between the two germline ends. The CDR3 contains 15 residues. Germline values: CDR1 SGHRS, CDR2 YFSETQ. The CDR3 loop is CASSFSTVENSPLHF. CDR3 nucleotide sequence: TGCGCCAGCAGCTTTTCGACGGTTGAGAATTCACCCCTCCACTTT.

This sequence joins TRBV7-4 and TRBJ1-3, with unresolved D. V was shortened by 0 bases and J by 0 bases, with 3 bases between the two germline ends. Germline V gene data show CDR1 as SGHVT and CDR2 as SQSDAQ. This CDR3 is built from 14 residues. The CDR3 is CASSLAVSGNTIYF. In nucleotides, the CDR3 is TGTGCCAGCAGCTTAGCGGTCTCTGGAAACACCATATATTTT. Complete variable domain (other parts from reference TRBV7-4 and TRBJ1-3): GAGVSQSPRYKVAKRGRDVALRCDSISGHVTLYWYRQTLGQGSEVLTYSQSDAQRDKSGRPSGRFSAERPERSVSTLKIQRTEQGDSAVYLCASSLAVSGNTIYFGEGSWLTVV.

CDR3 DNA: TGTGCCAGCAGCCCTGGACTAGCGGGAGCGAATGAGCAGTTCTTC. Translated, it gives CASSPGLAGANEQFF. The rearrangement links TRBV3-1 (or the pseudogene TRBV3-2) to TRBJ2-1; 13 bases align to TRBD2. Germline trimming cut 4 bases from V and 7 bases from J; bases unmatched to any gene: 4. CDR1 LGHDT and CDR2 YNNKEL come from the germline V gene (reference sequence). The CDR3 runs to 15 residues.

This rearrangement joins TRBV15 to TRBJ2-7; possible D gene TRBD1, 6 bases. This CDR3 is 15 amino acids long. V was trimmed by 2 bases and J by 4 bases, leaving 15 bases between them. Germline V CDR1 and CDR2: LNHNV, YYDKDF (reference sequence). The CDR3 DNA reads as TGTGCCACCAGCAGAAGTGGGGGCTTCGGGTACGAGCAGTACTTC. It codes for CATSRSGGFGYEQYF.

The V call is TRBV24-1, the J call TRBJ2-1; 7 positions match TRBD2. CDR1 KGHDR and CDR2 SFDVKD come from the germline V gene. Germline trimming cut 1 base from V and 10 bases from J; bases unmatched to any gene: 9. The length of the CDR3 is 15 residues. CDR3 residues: CATSDFSQRGPEQFF. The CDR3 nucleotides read TGTGCCACCAGTGATTTCTCACAGCGGGGTCCCGAGCAGTTCTTC.